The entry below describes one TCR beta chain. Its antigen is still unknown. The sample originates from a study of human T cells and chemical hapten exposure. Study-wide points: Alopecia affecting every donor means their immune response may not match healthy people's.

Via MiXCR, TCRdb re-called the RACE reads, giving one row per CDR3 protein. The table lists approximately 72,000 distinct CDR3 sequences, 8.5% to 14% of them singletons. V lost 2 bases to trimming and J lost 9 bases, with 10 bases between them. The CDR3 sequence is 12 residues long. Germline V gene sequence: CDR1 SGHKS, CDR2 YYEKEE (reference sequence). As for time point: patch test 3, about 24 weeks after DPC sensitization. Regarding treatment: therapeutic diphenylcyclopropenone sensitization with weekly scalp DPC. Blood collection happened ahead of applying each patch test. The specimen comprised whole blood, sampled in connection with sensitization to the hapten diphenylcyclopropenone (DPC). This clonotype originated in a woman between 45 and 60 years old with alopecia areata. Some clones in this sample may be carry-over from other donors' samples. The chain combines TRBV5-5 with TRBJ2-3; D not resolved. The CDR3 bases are TGTGCCAGCAGCTTTGAGAGTGACACGCAGTATTTT. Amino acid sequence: CASSFESDTQYF.